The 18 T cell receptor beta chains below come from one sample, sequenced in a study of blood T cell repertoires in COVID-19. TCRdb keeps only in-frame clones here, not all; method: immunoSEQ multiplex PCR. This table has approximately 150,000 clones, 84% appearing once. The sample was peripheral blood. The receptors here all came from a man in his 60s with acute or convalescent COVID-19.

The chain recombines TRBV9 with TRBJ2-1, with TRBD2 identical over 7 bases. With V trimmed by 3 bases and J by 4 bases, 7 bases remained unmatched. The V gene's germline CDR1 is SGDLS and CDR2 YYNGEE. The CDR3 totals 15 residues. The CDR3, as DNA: TGTGCCAGCAGCGGACCCACTAGCGCATACAATGAGCAGTTCTTC. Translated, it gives CASSGPTSAYNEQFF.

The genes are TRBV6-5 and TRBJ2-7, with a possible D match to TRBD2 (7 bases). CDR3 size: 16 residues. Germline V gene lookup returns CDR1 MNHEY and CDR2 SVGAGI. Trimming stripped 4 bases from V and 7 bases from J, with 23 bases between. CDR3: CASSLTLTLRGGEQYF. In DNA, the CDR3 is TGTGCCAGCAGTTTAACGCTAACACTCAGGGGAGGGGAGCAGTACTTC.

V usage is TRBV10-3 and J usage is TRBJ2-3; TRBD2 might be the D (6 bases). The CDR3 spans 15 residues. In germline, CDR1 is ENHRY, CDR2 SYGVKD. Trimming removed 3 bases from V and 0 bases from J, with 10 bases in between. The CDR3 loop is CAISEESGSTDTQYF. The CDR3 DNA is TGTGCCATCAGTGAAGAGAGCGGGAGCACAGATACGCAGTATTTT.

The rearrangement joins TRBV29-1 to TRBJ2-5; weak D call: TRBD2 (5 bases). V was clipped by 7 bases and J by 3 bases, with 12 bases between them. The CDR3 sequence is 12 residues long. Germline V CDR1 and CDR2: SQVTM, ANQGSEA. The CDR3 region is CSGGDRKETQYF. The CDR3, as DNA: TGCAGCGGGGGAGATAGAAAAGAGACCCAGTACTTC.

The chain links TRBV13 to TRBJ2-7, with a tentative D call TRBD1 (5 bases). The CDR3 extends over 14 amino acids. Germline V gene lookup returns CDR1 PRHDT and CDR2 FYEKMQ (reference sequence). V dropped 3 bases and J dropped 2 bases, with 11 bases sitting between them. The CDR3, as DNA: TGTGCCAGCAGCTTTCAGGGCACCCCCTACGAGCAGTACTTC. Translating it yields CASSFQGTPYEQYF.

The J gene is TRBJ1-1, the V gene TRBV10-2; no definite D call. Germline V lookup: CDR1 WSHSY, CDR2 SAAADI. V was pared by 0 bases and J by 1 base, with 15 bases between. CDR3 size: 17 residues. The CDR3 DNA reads TGCGCCAGCAGTGAGTCTATTTTGGGCAGCAAGAACACTGAAGCTTTCTTT. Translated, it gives CASSESILGSKNTEAFF.

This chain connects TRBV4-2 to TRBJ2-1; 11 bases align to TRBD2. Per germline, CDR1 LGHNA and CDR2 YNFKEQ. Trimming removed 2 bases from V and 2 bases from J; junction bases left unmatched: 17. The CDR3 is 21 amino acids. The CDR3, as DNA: TGTGCCAGCAGCCAAATCGGGACTAGCGGCCAAGGAGGACGGGCCTACAATGAGCAGTTCTTC. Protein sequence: CASSQIGTSGQGGRAYNEQFF.

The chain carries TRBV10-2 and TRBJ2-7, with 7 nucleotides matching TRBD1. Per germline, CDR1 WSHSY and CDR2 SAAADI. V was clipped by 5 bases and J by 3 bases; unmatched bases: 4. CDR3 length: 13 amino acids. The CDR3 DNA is TGCGCCAGCAGTACCGGACAGGACTACGAGCAGTACTTC. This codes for CASSTGQDYEQYF.

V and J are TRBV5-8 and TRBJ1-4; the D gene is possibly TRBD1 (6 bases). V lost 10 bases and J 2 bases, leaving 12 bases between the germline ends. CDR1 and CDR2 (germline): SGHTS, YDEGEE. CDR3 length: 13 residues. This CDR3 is CALRGATNEKLFF. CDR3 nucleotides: TGTGCCTTGCGGGGGGCGACTAATGAAAAACTGTTTTTT.

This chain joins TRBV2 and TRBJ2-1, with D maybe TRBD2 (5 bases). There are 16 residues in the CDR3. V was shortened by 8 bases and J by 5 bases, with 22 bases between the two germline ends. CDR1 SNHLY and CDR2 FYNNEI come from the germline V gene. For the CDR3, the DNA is TGTGCCAGCCTCACCCTCGGGCTAGCTTCGGACAATGAGCAGTTCTTC. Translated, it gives CASLTLGLASDNEQFF.

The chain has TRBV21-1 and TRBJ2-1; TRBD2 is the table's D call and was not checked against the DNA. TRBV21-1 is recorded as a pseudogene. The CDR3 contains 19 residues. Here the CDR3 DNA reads TGTGCCAGCAGCAAAGTCGGGACTAGCGGGAAGTTCCGATACAATGAGCAGTTCTTC. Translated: CASSKVGTSGKFRYNEQFF.

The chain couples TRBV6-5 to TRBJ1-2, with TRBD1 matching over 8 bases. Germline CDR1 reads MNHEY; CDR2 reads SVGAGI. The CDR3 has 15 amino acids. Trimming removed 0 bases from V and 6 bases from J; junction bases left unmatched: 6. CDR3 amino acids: CASSYSGQGRDGYTF. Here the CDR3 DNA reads TGTGCCAGCAGTTACTCCGGACAGGGAAGGGATGGCTACACCTTC.

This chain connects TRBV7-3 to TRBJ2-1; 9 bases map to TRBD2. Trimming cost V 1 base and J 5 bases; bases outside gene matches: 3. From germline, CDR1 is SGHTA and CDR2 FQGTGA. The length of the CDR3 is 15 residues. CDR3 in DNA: TGTGCCAGCAGCTTAAGGCTAGCGGGGCACAATGAGCAGTTCTTC. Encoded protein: CASSLRLAGHNEQFF.

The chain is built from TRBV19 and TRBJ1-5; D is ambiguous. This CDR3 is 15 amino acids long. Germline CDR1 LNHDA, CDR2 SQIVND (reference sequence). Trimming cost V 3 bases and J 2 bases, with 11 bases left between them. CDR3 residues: CASSMLRGGNQPQHF. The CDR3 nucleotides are TGTGCCAGTAGTATGCTGCGAGGTGGCAATCAGCCCCAGCATTTT.

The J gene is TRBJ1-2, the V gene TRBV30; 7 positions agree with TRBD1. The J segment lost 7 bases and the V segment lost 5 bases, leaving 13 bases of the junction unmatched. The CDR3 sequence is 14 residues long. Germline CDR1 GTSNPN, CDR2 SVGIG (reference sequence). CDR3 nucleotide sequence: TGTGCCTGGGCCCGGGACAGCCAAGTGGCTGGCTACACCTTC. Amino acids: CAWARDSQVAGYTF.

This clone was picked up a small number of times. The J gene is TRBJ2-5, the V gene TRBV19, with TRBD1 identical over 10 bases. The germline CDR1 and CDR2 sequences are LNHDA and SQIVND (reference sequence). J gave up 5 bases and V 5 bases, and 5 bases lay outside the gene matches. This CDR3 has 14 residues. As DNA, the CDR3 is TGTGCCAGTAGTCCGGGACAGGGGTTGGAGACCCAGTACTTC. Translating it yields CASSPGQGLETQYF.

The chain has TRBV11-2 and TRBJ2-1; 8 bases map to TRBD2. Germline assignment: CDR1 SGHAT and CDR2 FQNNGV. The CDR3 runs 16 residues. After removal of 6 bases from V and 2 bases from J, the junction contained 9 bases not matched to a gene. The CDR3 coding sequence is TGTGCCAGCAGTTATCTCGGGGGGGGGCCCTACAATGAGCAGTTCTTC. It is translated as CASSYLGGGPYNEQFF.

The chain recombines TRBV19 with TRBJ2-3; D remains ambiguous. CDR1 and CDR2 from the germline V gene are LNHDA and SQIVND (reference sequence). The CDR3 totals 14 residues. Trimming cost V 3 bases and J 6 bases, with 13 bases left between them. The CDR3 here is CASSISSGWDTQYF. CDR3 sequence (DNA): TGTGCCAGTAGTATTTCGTCAGGTTGGGATACGCAGTATTTT.